These T cell receptor beta chains were read from a single sample in a study of immune characteristics of hereditary and idiopathic chronic pancreatitis. The data were produced by immunoSEQ multiplex PCR, yet TCRdb's version contains in-frame clones alone and is incomplete. The data show roughly 14,000 clones, 70% to 75% seen once. Sample: pancreas tissue with hereditary chronic pancreatitis. The receptors originated from a human donor with chronic pancreatitis. Each CDR3 is given with its conserved first and last residue. The D gene is left open where the match is weak. Size is stated for part of the rows, as once, few or many counts, or as a class when the clone is expanded.

>TRBV10-2|TRBJ2-1|once|-
CASSEPRGEQFF
TGCGCCAGCAGTGAGCCTAGGGGTGAGCAGTTCTTC
>TRBV28|TRBJ2-1|few|TRBD2
CASRRGTSVGYEQFF
TGTGCCAGCAGAAGAGGGACTAGCGTCGGATATGAGCAGTTCTTC
>TRBV28|TRBJ2-7|few|TRBD2
CASSLWWRLAGVGEQYF
TGTGCCAGCAGTTTATGGTGGAGGCTAGCGGGAGTGGGTGAGCAGTACTTC
>TRBV5-1|TRBJ2-3|-|TRBD2
CASGPSGRAPDTQYF
TGCGCCAGCGGGCCTAGCGGGAGGGCCCCAGATACGCAGTATTTT
>TRBV5-1|TRBJ2-5|few|TRBD2
CASSLGSSGRTETQYF
TGCGCCAGCAGCCTGGGGTCTAGCGGGAGGACCGAGACCCAGTACTTC
>TRBV6-1|TRBJ2-1|-|-
CASSEFSLHNEQFF
TGTGCCAGCAGTGAATTCTCGCTCCACAATGAGCAGTTCTTC
>TRBV2|TRBJ2-5|few|-
CASTQGKETQYF
TGTGCCAGCACCCAGGGGAAAGAGACCCAGTACTTC
>TRBV6-5|TRBJ2-3|-|-
CASSLRGDTQYF
TGTGCCAGCAGTTTGAGGGGAGATACGCAGTATTTT
>TRBV3-1/TRBV3-2|TRBJ1-2|-|TRBD1
CASSRGQGRDGYTF
TGTGCCAGCAGCCGCGGACAGGGGCGGGATGGCTACACCTTC
>TRBV7-8|TRBJ2-1|-|TRBD2
CASSSSGRSYNEQFF
TGTGCCAGCAGCTCTAGCGGGAGGAGCTACAATGAGCAGTTCTTC
>TRBV3-1/TRBV3-2|TRBJ2-5|once|-
CASSQYDSYQETQYF
TGTGCCAGCAGCCAGTATGACTCGTACCAAGAGACCCAGTACTTC
>TRBV7-9|TRBJ2-2|few|-
CASSPPGWNTGELFF
TGTGCCAGCAGCCCTCCAGGGTGGAACACCGGGGAGCTGTTTTTT
>TRBV7-9|TRBJ2-1|-|-
CASSLRLESLPFF
TGTGCCAGCAGCCTAAGACTGGAAAGTTTGCCGTTCTTC
>TRBV5-1|TRBJ1-4|-|TRBD1
CASSLRGRTGENEKLFF
TGCGCCAGCAGCTTGAGGGGCCGGACAGGGGAGAATGAAAAACTGTTTTTT
>TRBV27|TRBJ2-1|-|TRBD2
CASSLSPTSGGYNEQFF
TGTGCCAGCAGTTTATCCCCCACTAGCGGGGGGTACAATGAGCAGTTCTTC
>TRBV28|TRBJ2-7|-|-
CASSPPGPDEQYF
TGTGCCAGCAGTCCCCCCGGCCCGGACGAGCAGTACTTC
>TRBV5-1|TRBJ2-7|-|TRBD1
CASSQDRVRYEQYF
TGCGCCAGCAGCCAGGACAGGGTTCGGTACGAGCAGTACTTC
>TRBV28|TRBJ2-7|-|-
CASTPQKGDEQYF
TGTGCCAGCACCCCTCAGAAGGGTGACGAGCAGTACTTC
>TRBV18|TRBJ1-1|-|-
CASSPSQVGNTEAFF
TGTGCCAGCTCACCATCCCAGGTCGGGAACACTGAAGCTTTCTTT
>TRBV4-1|TRBJ1-1|-|TRBD1
CASSQEGQRAFF
TGCGCCAGCAGCCAAGAGGGACAGAGGGCTTTCTTT
>TRBV15|TRBJ1-4|few|TRBD1
CATSYDTGTGDEKLFF
TGTGCCACCAGCTATGACACCGGGACAGGGGATGAAAAACTGTTTTTT
>TRBV28|TRBJ1-4|-|TRBD1
CASRRQGAPSTNEKLFF
TGTGCCAGCAGGCGACAGGGGGCCCCTTCAACTAATGAAAAACTGTTTTTT
>TRBV19|TRBJ2-2|-|-
CASSSPNTGELFF
TGTGCCAGTAGCAGCCCGAACACCGGGGAGCTGTTTTTT
>TRBV9|TRBJ2-2|-|-
CASSVGASSTGELFF
TGTGCCAGCAGCGTAGGGGCTAGCAGCACCGGGGAGCTGTTTTTT
>TRBV5-1|TRBJ1-4|-|-
CASSPRGGEKLFF
TGCGCCAGCAGCCCCCGGGGCGGCGAAAAACTGTTTTTT
>TRBV6-6|TRBJ2-7|-|-
CASSYSGGSYEQYF
TGTGCCAGCAGTTACTCGGGGGGCTCATACGAGCAGTACTTC
>TRBV3-1/TRBV3-2|TRBJ2-7|once|-
CASSQVAYEQYF
TGTGCCAGCAGCCAAGTTGCCTACGAGCAGTACTTC
>TRBV7-9|TRBJ2-1|-|TRBD1
CASSPGTGTYNEQFF
TGTGCCAGCAGCCCGGGGACAGGGACCTACAATGAGCAGTTCTTC
>TRBV2|TRBJ2-1|-|-
CASRATGIRNSYNEQFF
TGTGCCAGCAGAGCAACCGGGATTCGTAACTCCTACAATGAGCAGTTCTTC
>TRBV10-3|TRBJ2-3|-|TRBD2
CASSGVTDTQYF
TGTGCCAGTAGCGGGGTCACAGATACGCAGTATTTT
>TRBV5-1|TRBJ2-2|-|-
CASSYDDTGELFF
TGCGCCAGCAGCTACGACGACACCGGGGAGCTGTTTTTT
>TRBV5-1|TRBJ2-7|-|TRBD2
CASSSRLSTSGYEQYF
TGCGCCAGCAGCTCTAGATTATCGACTAGCGGGTACGAGCAGTACTTC
>TRBV3-1/TRBV3-2|TRBJ1-6|few|-
CASSQGSGTPLHF
TGTGCCAGCAGCCAAGGGTCGGGAACACCCCTCCACTTT
>TRBV27|TRBJ1-6|-|-
CASRPPGDNSPLHF
TGTGCCAGCAGGCCTCCAGGGGATAATTCACCCCTCCACTTT
>TRBV19|TRBJ1-3|-|-
CASSRAALGNTIYF
TGTGCCAGTAGTAGGGCGGCGTTGGGAAACACCATATATTTT
>TRBV28|TRBJ2-7|-|-
CASSFRGSSSYEQYF
TGTGCCAGCAGTTTTCGAGGTTCTTCCTCCTACGAGCAGTACTTC
>TRBV12-3/TRBV12-4|TRBJ1-2|-|-
CASSQTGSRGYTF
TGTGCCAGCAGCCAAACAGGGAGTCGCGGCTACACCTTC
>TRBV6-5|TRBJ1-2|once|TRBD1
CASGKTGSTNYGYTF
TGTGCCAGCGGGAAGACAGGGTCTACTAACTATGGCTACACCTTC
>TRBV2|TRBJ2-7|-|-
CASSDISSYEQYF
TGTGCCAGCAGTGATATCAGCTCCTACGAGCAGTACTTC
>TRBV28|TRBJ1-1|large|-
CASTRTSQSEAFF
TGTGCCAGCACCCGGACATCACAGTCTGAAGCTTTCTTT
>TRBV30|TRBJ2-7|-|-
CAWSPRTYGEQYF
TGTGCCTGGAGTCCCCGGACCTACGGCGAGCAGTACTTC
>TRBV7-2|TRBJ2-2|few|-
CAIGTYLRGELFF
TGTGCCATCGGGACCTACTTGCGCGGGGAGCTGTTTTTT
>TRBV5-1|TRBJ2-5|-|-
CASSLGGPWQETQYF
TGCGCCAGCAGCTTAGGGGGTCCCTGGCAAGAGACCCAGTACTTC
>TRBV28|TRBJ1-2|once|-
CASSFKLYGYTF
TGTGCCAGCAGTTTCAAGTTATATGGCTACACCTTC
>TRBV29-1|TRBJ1-1|-|-
CSVRDTLNTEAFF
TGCAGCGTTAGGGACACGCTGAACACTGAAGCTTTCTTT
>TRBV10-3|TRBJ2-3|-|TRBD2
CAISVPPGAGVEDTQYF
TGTGCCATCAGTGTCCCCCCAGGAGCGGGAGTTGAAGATACGCAGTATTTT
>TRBV6-5|TRBJ1-5|once|TRBD1
CASRGVGEGASQHF
TGTGCCAGCAGAGGCGTGGGAGAGGGGGCCTCCCAGCATTTT
>TRBV29-1|TRBJ2-7|-|-
CSVEGGGNAYEQYF
TGCAGCGTTGAGGGGGGAGGTAACGCCTACGAGCAGTACTTC
>TRBV10-3|TRBJ1-2|-|-
CAISESGGENYGYTF
TGTGCCATCAGTGAGTCGGGAGGGGAGAACTATGGCTACACCTTC
>TRBV5-1|TRBJ1-2|-|TRBD1
CASKVDRAPRGYTF
TGCGCCAGCAAGGTGGACAGGGCTCCACGTGGCTACACCTTC
>TRBV19|TRBJ1-2|-|-
CASSITPGGGKSYGYTF
TGTGCCAGTAGTATAACCCCCGGGGGGGGAAAATCTTATGGCTACACCTTC
>TRBV27|TRBJ1-6|-|-
CASSLSVQGISPLHF
TGTGCCAGCAGTTTATCGGTTCAGGGTATTTCACCCCTCCACTTT
>TRBV2|TRBJ2-1|-|TRBD2
CASSLPAGLAVRNEQFF
TGTGCCAGCAGTCTCCCCGCGGGACTAGCGGTTCGCAATGAGCAGTTCTTC
>TRBV21-1|TRBJ2-6|-|-
CASRRGGQGGSGANVLTF
TGTGCCAGCAGAAGGGGGGGACAGGGAGGCTCTGGGGCCAACGTCCTGACTTTC
>TRBV6-4|TRBJ2-1|-|TRBD1
CASSDRVEDEQFF
TGTGCCAGCTCGGACAGGGTGGAGGATGAGCAGTTCTTC